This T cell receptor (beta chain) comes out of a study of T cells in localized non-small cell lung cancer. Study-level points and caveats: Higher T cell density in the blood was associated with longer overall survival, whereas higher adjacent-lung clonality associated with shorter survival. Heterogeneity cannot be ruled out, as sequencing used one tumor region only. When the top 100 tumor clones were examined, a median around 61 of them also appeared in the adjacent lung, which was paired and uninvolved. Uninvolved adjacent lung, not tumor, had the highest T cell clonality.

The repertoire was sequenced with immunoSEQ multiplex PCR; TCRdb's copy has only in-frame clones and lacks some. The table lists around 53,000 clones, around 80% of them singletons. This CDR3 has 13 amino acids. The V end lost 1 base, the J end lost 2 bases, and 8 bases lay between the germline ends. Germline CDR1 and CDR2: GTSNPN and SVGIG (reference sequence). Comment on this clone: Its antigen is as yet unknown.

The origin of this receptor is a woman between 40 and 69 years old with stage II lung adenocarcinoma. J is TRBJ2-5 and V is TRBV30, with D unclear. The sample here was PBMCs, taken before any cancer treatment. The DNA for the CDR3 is TGTGCCTGGAGTGGGGATAGGCAAGAGACCCAGTACTTC. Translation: CAWSGDRQETQYF.